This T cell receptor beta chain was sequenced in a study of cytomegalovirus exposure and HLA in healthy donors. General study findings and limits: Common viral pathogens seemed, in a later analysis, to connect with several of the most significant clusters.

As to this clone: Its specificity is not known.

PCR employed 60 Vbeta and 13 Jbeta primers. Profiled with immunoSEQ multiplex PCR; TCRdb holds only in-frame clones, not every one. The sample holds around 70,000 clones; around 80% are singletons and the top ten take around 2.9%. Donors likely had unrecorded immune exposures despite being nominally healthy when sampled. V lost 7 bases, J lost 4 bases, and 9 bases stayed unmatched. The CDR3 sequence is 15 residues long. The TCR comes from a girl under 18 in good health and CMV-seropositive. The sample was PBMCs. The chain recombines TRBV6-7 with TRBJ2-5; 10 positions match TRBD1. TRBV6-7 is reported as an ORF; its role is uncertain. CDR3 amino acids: CASIPGQGFGETQYF. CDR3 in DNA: TGTGCCAGCATCCCGGGACAGGGGTTTGGAGAGACCCAGTACTTC.